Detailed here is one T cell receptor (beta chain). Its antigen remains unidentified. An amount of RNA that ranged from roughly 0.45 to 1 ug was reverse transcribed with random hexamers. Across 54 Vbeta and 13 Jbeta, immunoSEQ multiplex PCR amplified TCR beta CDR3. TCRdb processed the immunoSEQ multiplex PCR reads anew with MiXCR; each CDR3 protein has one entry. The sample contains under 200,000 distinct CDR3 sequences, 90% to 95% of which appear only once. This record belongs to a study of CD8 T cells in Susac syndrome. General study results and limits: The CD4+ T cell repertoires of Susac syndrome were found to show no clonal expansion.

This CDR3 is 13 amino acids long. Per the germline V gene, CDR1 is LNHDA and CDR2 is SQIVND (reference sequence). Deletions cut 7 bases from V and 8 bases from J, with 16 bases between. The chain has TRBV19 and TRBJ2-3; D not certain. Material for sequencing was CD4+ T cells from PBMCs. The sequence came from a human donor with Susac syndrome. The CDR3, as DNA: TGTGCCAGTACCCGGAGCGAGTGGGGTACGCAGTATTTT. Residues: CASTRSEWGTQYF.